This T cell receptor beta chain emerged from a study of cytomegalovirus exposure and HLA in healthy donors. General observations from the study: TCR beta sequences numbering 15,000 to 20,000 were associated with HLA alleles at 0.05 false discovery rate in a later analysis.

The V gene lost 3 bases and the J gene lost 0 bases, with 8 bases spanning the gap. The CDR3 consists of 14 residues. CDR1 and CDR2 (germline): WSHSY, SAAADI. 13 Jbeta primers and 60 Vbeta primers were used for the PCR. Repertoires were generated with immunoSEQ multiplex PCR, while TCRdb's copy carries only in-frame clones and drops some. The sample lists a few hundred thousand clones, about 75% seen once, with 1.8% in the top ten. Points on this clone: Its antigen is still unknown.

The material sequenced was PBMCs. This chain links TRBV10-2 with TRBJ1-2; weak D call: TRBD1 (5 bases). The TCR comes from a woman aged 30 to 39 in good health and CMV-seronegative. The CDR3 spells CASSETGANYGYTF. As DNA, the CDR3 is TGCGCCAGCAGTGAAACAGGAGCTAACTATGGCTACACCTTC.